This T cell receptor beta chain was recorded in a study of cytomegalovirus exposure and HLA in healthy donors. This cohort consisted of healthy bone marrow donors. PCR primers comprised 60 Vbeta and 13 Jbeta primers. Sequenced by immunoSEQ multiplex PCR; TCRdb stores in-frame clones only, minus some. The data show around 140,000 clones, approximately 80% seen once. The CDR3 extends over 14 amino acids. The germline gives CDR1 SGDLS, CDR2 YYNGEE. The V and J ends lost 3 bases and 0 bases respectively, with 8 bases between them. Findings and caveats of the study: A later analysis linked more than 15,000 TCR beta sequences to HLA alleles at 0.05 false discovery rate. The authors reported that TCR beta sequences could predict HLA-A and HLA-B alleles. These predictions were accurate for most subjects in the first cohort.

As for this clone: The antigen is not known.

The chain employs TRBV9 and TRBJ2-3; D perhaps matches TRBD2 (5 bases). The source is a woman in her 40s in good health and CMV-seropositive. Material: PBMCs. The CDR3 nucleotides are TGTGCCAGCAGCGAGAGCGGCAGCACAGATACGCAGTATTTT. The encoded protein is CASSESGSTDTQYF.